This record covers a single T cell receptor (beta chain). What it recognizes is unknown. This CDR3 contains 21 residues. Naive CD8 isolation took CD45RO-negative cells positively selected for CCR7 and excluded terminally differentiated effector memory CD45RA+ cells. Study donors comprised healthy, HIV-negative adults devoid of recent acute infection or vaccination. Assay runs were performed at deep level. Assay: immunoSEQ multiplex PCR; the TCRdb copy retains only in-frame clones and omits some. This sample has 1.5 million to 2.5 million clones, with 85% to 95% found just once. This specimen comes from a study of shared clonotypes between healthy human individuals. Study-wide points: Blood was the only sampled material, and tissue repertoires likely differ. In a handful of donors, about 5% of naive CD4 clonotypes appeared in common.

Input material: naive CD8+ T cells sorted from blood. This sequence originates from a man younger than 30 in good health. This chain uses TRBV12-2 with TRBJ2-3; no check of the table's D call, TRBD2, against the DNA was made. TRBV12-2 is annotated as a pseudogene. The CDR3 bases are TGTGCAAGAGAGTCGGTCGGGGATAGCGGGGGATCCAAGAAGTACACAGATACGCAGTATTTT. It is translated as CARESVGDSGGSKKYTDTQYF.